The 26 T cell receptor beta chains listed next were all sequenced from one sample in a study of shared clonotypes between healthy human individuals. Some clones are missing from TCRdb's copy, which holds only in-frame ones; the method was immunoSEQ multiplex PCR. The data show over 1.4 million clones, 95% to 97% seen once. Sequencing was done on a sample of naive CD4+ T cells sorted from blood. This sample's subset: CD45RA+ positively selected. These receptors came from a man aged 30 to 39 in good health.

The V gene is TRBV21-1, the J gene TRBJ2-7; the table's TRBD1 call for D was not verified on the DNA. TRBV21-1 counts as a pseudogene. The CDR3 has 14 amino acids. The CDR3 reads CASSRNRETYEQYF. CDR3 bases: TGTGCCAGCAGCCGCAACAGGGAAACCTACGAGCAGTACTTC.

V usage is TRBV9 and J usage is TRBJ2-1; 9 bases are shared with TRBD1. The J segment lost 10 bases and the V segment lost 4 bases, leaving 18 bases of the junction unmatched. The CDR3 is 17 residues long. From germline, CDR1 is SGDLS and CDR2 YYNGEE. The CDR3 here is CASSMTPGTGYPQEQFF. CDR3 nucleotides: TGTGCCAGCAGCATGACCCCCGGGACAGGGTATCCCCAAGAGCAGTTCTTC.

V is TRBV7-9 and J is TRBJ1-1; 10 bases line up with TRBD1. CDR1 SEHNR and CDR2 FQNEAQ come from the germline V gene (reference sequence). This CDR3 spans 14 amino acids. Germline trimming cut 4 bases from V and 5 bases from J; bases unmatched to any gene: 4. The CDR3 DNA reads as TGTGCCAGCAGCTCCCGGGACAGGGGAACTGAAGCTTTCTTT. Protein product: CASSSRDRGTEAFF.

The CDR3 here is CASSLQQGASNTEAFF. The CDR3 DNA reads as TGTGCCAGCTCACTGCAACAGGGGGCTTCCAACACTGAAGCTTTCTTT. The gene calls are TRBV18 and TRBJ1-1, with 9 bases matching TRBD1. The J segment lost 2 bases and the V segment lost 4 bases, leaving 8 bases of the junction unmatched. Germline CDR1 is KGHSH and CDR2 is LQKENI. The CDR3 extends over 16 amino acids.

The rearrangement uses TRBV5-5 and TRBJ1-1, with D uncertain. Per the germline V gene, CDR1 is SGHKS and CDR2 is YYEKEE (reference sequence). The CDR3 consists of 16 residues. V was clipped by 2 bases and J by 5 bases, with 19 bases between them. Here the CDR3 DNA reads TGTGCCAGCAGCTTTACCGGGATCCAGACGGGGACTGAAGCTTTCTTT. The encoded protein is CASSFTGIQTGTEAFF.

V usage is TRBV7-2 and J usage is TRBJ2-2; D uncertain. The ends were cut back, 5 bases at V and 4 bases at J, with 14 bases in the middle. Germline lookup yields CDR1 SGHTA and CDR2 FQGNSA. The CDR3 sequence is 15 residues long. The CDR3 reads CASSPFMIGTGELFF. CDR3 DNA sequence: TGTGCCAGCAGCCCCTTCATGATAGGCACCGGGGAGCTGTTTTTT. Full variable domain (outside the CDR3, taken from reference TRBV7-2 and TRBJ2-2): GAGVSQSPSNKVTEKGKDVELRCDPISGHTALYWYRQSLGQGLEFLIYFQGNSAPDKSGLPSDRFSAERTGGSVSTLTIQRTQQEDSAVYLCASSPFMIGTGELFFGEGSRLTVL.

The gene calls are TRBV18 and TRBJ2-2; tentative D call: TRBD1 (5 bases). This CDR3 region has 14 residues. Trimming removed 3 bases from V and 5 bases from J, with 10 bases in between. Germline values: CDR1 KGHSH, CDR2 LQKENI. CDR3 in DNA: TGTGCCAGCTCACCGCCTGACAGAACCGGGGAGCTGTTTTTT. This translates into CASSPPDRTGELFF.

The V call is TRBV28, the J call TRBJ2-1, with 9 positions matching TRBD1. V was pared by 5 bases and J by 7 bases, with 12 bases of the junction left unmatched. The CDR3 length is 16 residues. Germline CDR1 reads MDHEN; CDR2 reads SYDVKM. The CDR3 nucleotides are TGTGCCAGCAGTCGGTCCGGGACAGGGTCGATGAATGAGCAGTTCTTC. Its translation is CASSRSGTGSMNEQFF.

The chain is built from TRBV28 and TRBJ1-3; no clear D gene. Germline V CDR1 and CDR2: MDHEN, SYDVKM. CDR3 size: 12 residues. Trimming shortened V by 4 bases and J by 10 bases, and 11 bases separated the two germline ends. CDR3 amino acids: CASSSSPTTIYF. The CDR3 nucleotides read TGTGCCAGCAGTTCCTCCCCGACGACCATATATTTT.

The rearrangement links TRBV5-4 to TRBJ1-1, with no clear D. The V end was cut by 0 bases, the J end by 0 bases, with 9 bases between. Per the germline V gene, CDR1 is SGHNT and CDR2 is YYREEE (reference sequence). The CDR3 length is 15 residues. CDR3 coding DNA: TGTGCCAGCAGCTTGGGCCGGCAACTGAACACTGAAGCTTTCTTT. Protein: CASSLGRQLNTEAFF.

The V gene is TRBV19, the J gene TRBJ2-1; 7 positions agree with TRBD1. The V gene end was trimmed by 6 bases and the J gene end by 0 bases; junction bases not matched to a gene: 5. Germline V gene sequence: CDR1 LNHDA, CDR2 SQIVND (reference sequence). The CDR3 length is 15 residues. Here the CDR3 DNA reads TGTGCCAGTAGCTCGACAGGGTCCTCCTACAATGAGCAGTTCTTC. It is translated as CASSSTGSSYNEQFF. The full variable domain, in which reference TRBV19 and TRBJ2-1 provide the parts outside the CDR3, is DGGITQSPKYLFRKEGQNVTLSCEQNLNHDAMYWYRQDPGQGLRLIYYSQIVNDFQKGDIAEGYSVSREKKESFPLTVTSAQKNPTAFYLCASSSTGSSYNEQFFGPGTRLTVL.

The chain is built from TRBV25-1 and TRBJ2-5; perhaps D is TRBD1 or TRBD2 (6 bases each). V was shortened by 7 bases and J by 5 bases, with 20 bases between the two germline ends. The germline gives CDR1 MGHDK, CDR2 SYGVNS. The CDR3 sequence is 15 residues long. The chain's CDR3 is CASTKPGHRGETQYF. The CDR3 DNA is TGTGCCAGCACAAAACCGGGACATCGGGGGGAGACCCAGTACTTC.

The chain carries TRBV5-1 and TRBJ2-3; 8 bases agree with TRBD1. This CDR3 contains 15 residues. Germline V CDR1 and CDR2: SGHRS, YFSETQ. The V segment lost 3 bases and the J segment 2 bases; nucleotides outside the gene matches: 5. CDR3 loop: CASSSNRGYTDTQYF. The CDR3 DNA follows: TGCGCCAGCAGCTCTAACAGGGGGTACACAGATACGCAGTATTTT.

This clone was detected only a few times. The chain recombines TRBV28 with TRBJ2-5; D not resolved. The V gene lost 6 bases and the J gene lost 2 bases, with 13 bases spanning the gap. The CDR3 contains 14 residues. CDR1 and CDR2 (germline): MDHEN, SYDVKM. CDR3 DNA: TGTGCCAGCAGCCCCAGTTGGGTGCAAGAGACCCAGTACTTC. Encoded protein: CASSPSWVQETQYF. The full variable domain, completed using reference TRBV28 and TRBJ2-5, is DVKVTQSSRYLVKRTGEKVFLECVQDMDHENMFWYRQDPGLGLRLIYFSYDVKMKEKGDIPEGYSVSREKKERFSLILESASTNQTSMYLCASSPSWVQETQYFGPGTRLLVL.

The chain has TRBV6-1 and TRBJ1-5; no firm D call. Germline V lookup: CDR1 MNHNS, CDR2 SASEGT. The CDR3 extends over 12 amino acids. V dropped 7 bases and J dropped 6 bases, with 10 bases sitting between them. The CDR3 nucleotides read TGTGCCAGCAATCTCAGAGGTCAGCCCCAGCATTTT. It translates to CASNLRGQPQHF.

The CDR3 DNA follows: TGTGCCAGCTCTTACTACCGGGCACAAACCTACGAGCAGTACTTC. This translates into CASSYYRAQTYEQYF. The chain uses TRBV18 and TRBJ2-7; D is ambiguous. CDR1 KGHSH and CDR2 LQKENI come from the germline V gene. The CDR3 contains 15 residues. Between the trimmed V and J ends, which lost 6 bases and 2 bases, there was a span of 17 bases.

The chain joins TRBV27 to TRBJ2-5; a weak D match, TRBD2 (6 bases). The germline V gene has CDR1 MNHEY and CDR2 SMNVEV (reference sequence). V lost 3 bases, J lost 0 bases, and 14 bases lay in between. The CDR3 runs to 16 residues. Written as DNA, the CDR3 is TGTGCCAGCAGTTTTTTGTCGGCGGGGTACCAAGAGACCCAGTACTTC. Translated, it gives CASSFLSAGYQETQYF.

The CDR3 region has the DNA TGCGCCAGCAGCTTGGCGCAGGGGGGAATTGAGAACACTGAAGCTTTCTTT. This gives the protein CASSLAQGGIENTEAFF. This chain uses TRBV5-1 with TRBJ1-1; TRBD1 matches at 7 bases. Germline V gene lookup returns CDR1 SGHRS and CDR2 YFSETQ. Trimming removed 0 bases from V and 1 base from J; junction bases left unmatched: 9. The CDR3 spans 17 residues.

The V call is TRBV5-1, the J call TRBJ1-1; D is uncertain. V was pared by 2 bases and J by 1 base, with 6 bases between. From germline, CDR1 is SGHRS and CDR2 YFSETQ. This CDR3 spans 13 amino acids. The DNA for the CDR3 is TGCGCCAGCAGCTTTTCTTGGAACACTGAAGCTTTCTTT. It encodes CASSFSWNTEAFF.

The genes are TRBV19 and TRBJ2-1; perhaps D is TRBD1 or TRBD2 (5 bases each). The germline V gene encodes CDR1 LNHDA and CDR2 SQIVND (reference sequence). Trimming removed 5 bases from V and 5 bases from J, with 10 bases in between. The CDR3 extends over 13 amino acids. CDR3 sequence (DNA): TGTGCCAGTAGTGACGGGACCAACAATGAGCAGTTCTTC. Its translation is CASSDGTNNEQFF. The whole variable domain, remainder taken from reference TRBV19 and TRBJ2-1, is DGGITQSPKYLFRKEGQNVTLSCEQNLNHDAMYWYRQDPGQGLRLIYYSQIVNDFQKGDIAEGYSVSREKKESFPLTVTSAQKNPTAFYLCASSDGTNNEQFFGPGTRLTVL.

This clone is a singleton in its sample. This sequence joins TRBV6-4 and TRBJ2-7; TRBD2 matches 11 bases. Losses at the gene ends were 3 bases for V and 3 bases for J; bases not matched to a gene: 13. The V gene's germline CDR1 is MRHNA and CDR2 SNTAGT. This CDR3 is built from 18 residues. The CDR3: CASSDGELAGGTDYEQYF. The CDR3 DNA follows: TGTGCCAGCAGTGATGGCGAGCTAGCGGGAGGCACCGACTACGAGCAGTACTTC.

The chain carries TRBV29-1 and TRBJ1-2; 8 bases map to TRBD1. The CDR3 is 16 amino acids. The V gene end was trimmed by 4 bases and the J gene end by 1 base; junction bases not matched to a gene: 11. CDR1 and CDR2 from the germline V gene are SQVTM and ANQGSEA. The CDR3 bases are TGCAGCGTTGTCGCCAGGGGGCAGTTGGGTAACTATGGCTACACCTTC. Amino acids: CSVVARGQLGNYGYTF.

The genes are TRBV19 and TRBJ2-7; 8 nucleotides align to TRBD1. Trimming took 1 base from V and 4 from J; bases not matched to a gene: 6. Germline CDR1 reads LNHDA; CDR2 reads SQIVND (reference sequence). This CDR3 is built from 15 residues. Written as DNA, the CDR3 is TGTGCCAGTAGTATAGCTTCGCAGGGGGCTTACGAGCAGTACTTC. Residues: CASSIASQGAYEQYF.

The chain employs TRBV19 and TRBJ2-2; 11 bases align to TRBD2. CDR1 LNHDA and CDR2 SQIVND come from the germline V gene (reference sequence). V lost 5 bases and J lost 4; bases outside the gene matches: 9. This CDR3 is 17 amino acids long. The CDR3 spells CASSPYSGRVVTGELFF. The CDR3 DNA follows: TGTGCCAGTAGTCCCTATAGCGGGAGGGTTGTCACCGGGGAGCTGTTTTTT.

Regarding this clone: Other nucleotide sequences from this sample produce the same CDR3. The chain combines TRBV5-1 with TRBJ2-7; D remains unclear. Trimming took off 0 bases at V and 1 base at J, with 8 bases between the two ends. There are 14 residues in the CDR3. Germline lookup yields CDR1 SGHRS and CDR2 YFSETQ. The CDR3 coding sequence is TGCGCCAGCAGCTTGGCCCTCGGTTCCTACGAGCAGTACTTC. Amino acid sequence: CASSLALGSYEQYF. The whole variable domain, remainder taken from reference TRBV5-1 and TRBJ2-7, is KAGVTQTPRYLIKTRGQQVTLSCSPISGHRSVSWYQQTPGQGLQFLFEYFSETQRNKGNFPGRFSGRQFSNSRSEMNVSTLELGDSALYLCASSLALGSYEQYFGPGTRLTVT.

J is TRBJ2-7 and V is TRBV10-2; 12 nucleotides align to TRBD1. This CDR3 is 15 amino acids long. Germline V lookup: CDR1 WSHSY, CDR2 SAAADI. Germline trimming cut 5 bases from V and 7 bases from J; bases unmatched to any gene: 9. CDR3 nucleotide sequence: TGCGCCAGCAGTACCAGGGGGACAGGGGGCGGGGAGCAGTACTTC. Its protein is CASSTRGTGGGEQYF.